A selection of T cell receptor beta chains follows, all from one sample in a study of control samples from healthy donors and cancer patients. The repertoire was sequenced with immunoSEQ multiplex PCR; TCRdb's copy has only in-frame clones and lacks some. The data show approximately 110,000 clones, with roughly 90% seen just once and 15% to 20% held by the top ten. Sequenced sample: blood. Source of these receptors: a woman aged 45-65 years in good health. CDR3s include the opening cysteine and the closing phenylalanine or tryptophan. The order of the fields is D gene, clone size, J gene, V gene, CDR3 protein, CDR3 DNA. The D gene is left open where the match is weak. A clone size is listed for some rows: how often the clone was seen (once, few, many), or a class if it is expanded.

D: -; size: -; J: TRBJ1-1; V: TRBV5-5; CDR3: CASSFQGGTEAFF; DNA: TGTGCCAGCAGCTTCCAGGGAGGCACTGAAGCTTTCTTT
D: -; size: few; J: TRBJ1-2; V: TRBV7-9; CDR3: CASSLNEGANYGYTF; DNA: TGTGCCAGCAGCTTGAATGAGGGGGCTAACTATGGCTACACCTTC
D: -; size: -; J: TRBJ1-2; V: TRBV14; CDR3: CASSQAVLHGYTF; DNA: TGTGCCAGCAGCCAGGCAGTCCTTCATGGCTACACCTTC
D: TRBD1; size: once; J: TRBJ2-1; V: TRBV18; CDR3: CASSQGTGLRNEQFF; DNA: TGTGCCAGCTCCCAGGGGACAGGGTTGAGGAATGAGCAGTTCTTC
D: TRBD1; size: -; J: TRBJ1-6; V: TRBV6-5; CDR3: CASGQGADNSPLHF; DNA: TGTGCCAGCGGACAGGGGGCGGATAATTCACCCCTCCACTTT
D: -; size: -; J: TRBJ1-2; V: TRBV4-2; CDR3: CASSQVTNPGDGGYTF; DNA: TGTGCCAGCAGCCAAGTGACTAACCCGGGGGATGGTGGCTACACCTTC
D: -; size: -; J: TRBJ2-5; V: TRBV3-1/TRBV3-2; CDR3: CASSLLGTETRETQYF; DNA: TGTGCCAGCAGCCTCCTCGGGACAGAGACTCGGGAGACCCAATACTTC
D: TRBD1; size: many; J: TRBJ1-5; V: TRBV3-1/TRBV3-2; CDR3: CASSVDRGSTQPQHF; DNA: TGTGCCAGCAGCGTTGACAGGGGATCCACACAGCCCCAGCATTTT
D: -; size: -; J: TRBJ2-7; V: TRBV4-2; CDR3: CASSQIPYEQYF; DNA: TGTGCCAGCAGCCAAATCCCCTACGAGCAGTACTTC
D: -; size: -; J: TRBJ1-6; V: TRBV7-9; CDR3: CASGAVGGNSPLHF; DNA: TGTGCCAGCGGGGCAGTGGGAGGGAATTCACCCCTCCACTTT
D: TRBD2; size: -; J: TRBJ2-2; V: TRBV7-3; CDR3: CASSLGVAGNTGELFF; DNA: TGTGCCAGCAGCCTAGGGGTAGCGGGGAACACCGGGGAGCTGTTTTTT
D: TRBD1; size: -; J: TRBJ2-7; V: TRBV13; CDR3: CASSRDSYEQYF; DNA: TGTGCCAGCAGCCGGGACAGCTACGAGCAGTACTTC
D: -; size: -; J: TRBJ1-3; V: TRBV4-1; CDR3: CASSQVTHMEVYTIYF; DNA: TGCGCCAGCAGCCAAGTGACGCACATGGAGGTTTACACCATATATTTT
D: TRBD2; size: -; J: TRBJ2-1; V: TRBV4-3; CDR3: CASSQVAGAYNEQFF; DNA: TGCGCCAGCAGCCAAGTAGCGGGAGCCTACAATGAGCAGTTCTTC
D: TRBD1; size: once; J: TRBJ2-7; V: TRBV27; CDR3: CASSRTGIGYEQYF; DNA: TGTGCCAGCAGTAGGACAGGAATCGGTTACGAGCAGTACTTC
D: -; size: few; J: TRBJ1-5; V: TRBV18; CDR3: CASSSDGQRNQPQHF; DNA: TGTGCCAGCTCATCTGATGGACAACGCAATCAGCCCCAGCATTTT
D: TRBD1; size: -; J: TRBJ1-6; V: TRBV14; CDR3: CASSQDRVSYNSPLHF; DNA: TGTGCCAGCAGCCAGGACAGGGTCTCCTATAATTCACCCCTCCACTTT
D: TRBD2; size: -; J: TRBJ2-7; V: TRBV3-1/TRBV3-2; CDR3: CASSQPSGGLVYEQYF; DNA: TGTGCCAGCAGCCAACCGAGCGGGGGGCTGGTCTACGAGCAGTACTTC
D: -; size: few; J: TRBJ2-5; V: TRBV7-2; CDR3: CASRSRGEETQYF; DNA: TGTGCCAGCAGGTCTAGAGGAGAAGAGACCCAGTACTTC
D: -; size: -; J: TRBJ2-7; V: TRBV5-6; CDR3: CASSPTSAYEQYF; DNA: TGTGCCAGCAGCCCTACGTCGGCCTACGAGCAGTACTTC
D: TRBD1; size: -; J: TRBJ2-2; V: TRBV24-1; CDR3: CATRETGANTGELFF; DNA: TGTGCCACCCGGGAGACAGGGGCGAACACCGGGGAGCTGTTTTTT